This T cell receptor beta chain is drawn from a study of T cells after posttransplantation cyclophosphamide (dated by TCRdb to the mid-2010s). Regarding the complete study: Using TRB sequencing, the study followed how the T cell repertoire rebuilt after myeloablative bone marrow transplantation with posttransplantation cyclophosphamide given as GVHD prophylaxis. Samples from 30 to 40 PTCy-treated patients and some 16 related bone marrow donors of those patients were subjected to antigen receptor sequencing. In 3 patients, TRB sequencing was also performed on up to roughly 3 more blood samples taken 2 to 5.2 years after transplant, and in a handful of patients, pretransplant blood was also TRB-sequenced. Because TRA and TRB clonality correlated tightly in roughly ten samples, later TCR analyses were limited to TRB. Blood from every one of the 30 or so PTCy patients who had 1-year posttransplant specimens underwent TRB sequencing. Public TRB sequences were checked against a database of over 3,500 sequences associated with responses to pathogens, tumor antigens, self-antigens and alloantigens. Overall study outcomes, separate from this receptor: Donor-recipient similarity was low at 1-2 months but rose over the first year, and later blood repertoires were often dominated by donor CD8+ memory clones. The TRB repertoires of T cells infiltrating skin or the GI tract showed only limited overlap with the TRB repertoires found in blood. Across 40 to 55 patients, TRB clonality was highly associated with recipient CMV seropositivity and CMV reactivation, and PTCy diversity was similar to diversity in CNI/methotrexate controls.

Peripheral blood samples were provided by related bone marrow donors on the day of marrow donation. Mononuclear cells from peripheral blood and bone marrow were separated by Ficoll-Hypaque density centrifugation and then cryopreserved. Genomic DNA was used for TRB sequencing, which was performed with the immunoSEQ assay at survey resolution or with the hsTCRB kit. The study's own analysis went as follows. The immunoSEQ software handled initial read processing, and the LymphoSeq R package was used for repertoire analyses. Clonality was computed as 1 minus normalized Shannon entropy; Gini coefficient was also calculated for each TRB dataset. To infer phenotypes in unsorted samples, TRB sequences from sorted subsets of the recipient or donor were mapped onto the unsorted samples of the same recipient. TCRdb holds this immuneACCESS table with in-frame rearrangements only. Some clones are missing; in checked studies, unresolved V genes explain under half, and the rest has no known cause. The D gene and trimming were derived from the DNA, and the V and J assignments and clone size from that table. The table for this sample lists about 28,000 clones; 86% of them were counted only once. Around 3.5% of the sample is held by the ten biggest clonotypes.

In regard to this clone: What this receptor recognizes is not known. No much larger clone is present one base from it, and per-base qualities are unavailable.

Specimen: PBMCs. This TCR derives from a man in his fifties.

This receptor has the CDR3 CASFYRQNQPQHF. The nucleotides are TGTGCCAGCTTTTACAGGCAAAATCAGCCCCAGCATTTT. This receptor chain uses TRBV6-5 and TRBJ1-5, and possibly TRBD1, on 5 matching bases. The trim is 8 bases for V and 4 bases for J, with a gap of 12 bases between the germline ends. The germline V gene gives CDR1 as MNHEY and CDR2 as SVGAGI. The CDR3 has 13 amino acids, counting the end cysteine and phenylalanine. The retained sequence is limited to the CDR3, 39 bases, with the frame set at the first base.